This T cell receptor (beta chain) is from a study of PD-L1 blockade in urothelial cancer. Study-wide background: Patients began atezolizumab, 1,200 mg intravenously every 3 weeks, in about 2014. The patients had undergone anywhere from 0 to 3 prior chemotherapy regimens.

Synthetic templates analogous to TCR were spiked into all PCRs individually. Using immunoSEQ multiplex PCR, the repertoire was profiled, and TCRdb retains in-frame clones only, with some absent. The data contain around 63,000 clones, approximately 78% of them singletons. Specified time point: pretreatment peripheral blood. This TCR was recovered from a man between 65 and 85 years old with urothelial cancer. Sequenced material: PBMCs, taken around atezolizumab (anti-PD-L1) treatment.

The CDR3 spells CASSIQGNQPQHF. The DNA for the CDR3 is TGTGCCAGCAGCATACAGGGTAATCAGCCCCAGCATTTT. The rearrangement joins TRBV5-4 to TRBJ1-5; D may be TRBD1 (6 bases). This CDR3 is built from 13 residues. Between the trimmed V and J ends, which lost 4 bases and 4 bases, there was a span of 9 bases. Germline V gene data show CDR1 as SGHNT and CDR2 as YYREEE (reference sequence).